The 24 T cell receptor beta chains below all came from one sample that was sequenced in a study of OX40 agonist ivuxolimab in advanced cancers. Method: immunoSEQ multiplex PCR; TCRdb's copy keeps in-frame clones and lacks some. The sample gives roughly 77,000 clones, roughly 90% of which show up once; roughly 0.56% is in the top ten. The material sequenced was CD4+ or CD8+ T cells sorted from blood, taken in a trial of the OX40 agonist ivuxolimab. These receptors came from an adult with an advanced solid tumor such as melanoma, head and neck, liver or kidney cancer.

V gene TRBV28 combines with J gene TRBJ2-7; 9 bases line up with TRBD1. From germline, CDR1 is MDHEN and CDR2 SYDVKM. V was pared by 6 bases and J by 6 bases, with 12 bases of the junction left unmatched. This CDR3 is 15 amino acids long. The CDR3 loop reads CASRSPGTGSGEQYF. The DNA for the CDR3 is TGTGCCAGCAGATCTCCGGGGACAGGGTCGGGCGAGCAGTACTTC.

The chain is built from TRBV4-3 and TRBJ2-1, with D maybe TRBD2 (6 bases). Germline values: CDR1 LGHNA, CDR2 YSLEER. With 6 bases removed from V and 4 bases from J, the gap between germline ends came to 19 bases. The CDR3 covers 16 residues. The CDR3 DNA reads TGCGCCAGCAGTCCCAGGAGGGAAACTGCGTACAATGAGCAGTTCTTC. Translated: CASSPRRETAYNEQFF.

The gene calls are TRBV29-1 and TRBJ2-7; TRBD1 matches 9 bases. V lost 1 base to trimming and J lost 6 bases; unmatched junction nucleotides: 4. Germline CDR1 and CDR2: SQVTM and ANQGSEA. This CDR3 has 13 residues. The CDR3 nucleotides read TGCAGCGTTGAAGTCGGACAGGGGAGCGAGCAGTACTTC. It is translated as CSVEVGQGSEQYF.

The V call is TRBV5-1, the J call TRBJ1-1, with D unresolved. V dropped 7 bases and J dropped 4 bases, with 14 bases sitting between them. CDR1 and CDR2 from the germline V gene are SGHRS and YFSETQ. This CDR3 contains 13 residues. This CDR3 reads CASSWASVTEAFF. The CDR3 nucleotides are TGCGCCAGCTCCTGGGCATCCGTCACTGAAGCTTTCTTT. The variable domain in full, completed from reference TRBV5-1 and TRBJ1-1, reads KAGVTQTPRYLIKTRGQQVTLSCSPISGHRSVSWYQQTPGQGLQFLFEYFSETQRNKGNFPGRFSGRQFSNSRSEMNVSTLELGDSALYLCASSWASVTEAFFGQGTRLTVV.

The chain is built from TRBV28 and TRBJ1-5, with TRBD1 matching over 7 bases. The length of the CDR3 is 16 residues. J gave up 4 bases and V 7 bases, and 13 bases lay outside the gene matches. The germline V gene has CDR1 MDHEN and CDR2 SYDVKM. The CDR3 bases are TGTGCCAGCACCGGTCAGACAGGGACGACAAATCAGCCCCAGCATTTT. It codes for CASTGQTGTTNQPQHF.

The chain uses TRBV5-6 and TRBJ2-7; TRBD1 matches 8 bases. Per germline, CDR1 SGHDT and CDR2 YYEEEE. The V segment lost 4 bases and the J segment 5 bases; nucleotides outside the gene matches: 5. This CDR3 has 13 residues. The CDR3 DNA reads TGTGCCAGCAGCCCCGGACAGGGCCACGAGCAGTACTTC. Translated, it gives CASSPGQGHEQYF.

The chain has TRBV30 and TRBJ2-5; D is possibly TRBD2 (5 bases). Germline V gene sequence: CDR1 GTSNPN, CDR2 SVGIG (reference sequence). The CDR3 runs to 13 residues. V gave up 2 bases and J gave up 2 bases, with 9 bases separating them. CDR3 sequence (DNA): TGTGCCTGGAGTCAGCGGCGACAAGAGACCCAGTACTTC. It is translated as CAWSQRRQETQYF.

V and J are TRBV11-3 and TRBJ2-7; 7 nucleotides align to TRBD1. Germline trimming cut 8 bases from V and 4 bases from J; bases unmatched to any gene: 8. Germline V gene data show CDR1 as SGHNT and CDR2 as YENEEA. This CDR3 spans 13 amino acids. CDR3 sequence (DNA): TGTGCCAGCGGGGCGACAGGGCGGTACGAGCAGTACTTC. Protein: CASGATGRYEQYF.

This rearrangement joins TRBV27 to TRBJ1-2, with 8 nucleotides matching TRBD1. This CDR3 comprises 15 residues. CDR1 is MNHEY and CDR2 is SMNVEV in the germline V gene (reference sequence). V dropped 4 bases and J dropped 3; count of bases not matched to a gene: 7. CDR3 sequence (DNA): TGTGCCAGCAGTTCGACAGGGGAGAGGGACTATGGCTACACCTTC. Translated, it gives CASSSTGERDYGYTF.

This chain connects TRBV5-1 to TRBJ1-1, with a weak D call TRBD1 (6 bases). This CDR3 has 13 residues. Germline CDR1 reads SGHRS; CDR2 reads YFSETQ. V was clipped by 0 bases and J by 8 bases, with 11 bases between them. Here the CDR3 reads CASSLARGGEAFF. CDR3 sequence (DNA): TGCGCCAGCAGCTTGGCCCGGGGGGGCGAAGCTTTCTTT.

The chain combines TRBV5-1 with TRBJ2-7; TRBD2 aligns across 9 bases. The CDR3 loop spans 15 amino acids. Germline lookup yields CDR1 SGHRS and CDR2 YFSETQ. Germline trimming cut 4 bases from V and 2 bases from J; bases unmatched to any gene: 7. CDR3 in amino acids: CASSQGVAGAYEQYF. CDR3 bases: TGCGCCAGCAGCCAAGGGGTAGCGGGAGCCTACGAGCAGTACTTC.

The V call is TRBV5-4, the J call TRBJ1-2, with TRBD1 as a possible D gene (5 bases). With 0 bases removed from V and 13 bases from J, the gap between germline ends came to 13 bases. The CDR3 sequence is 12 residues long. Germline CDR1 reads SGHNT; CDR2 reads YYREEE (reference sequence). CDR3 residues: CASSLARSGLTF. CDR3 sequence (DNA): TGTGCCAGCAGCTTGGCGAGGTCGGGACTCACCTTC. The entire variable domain, with the rest obtained from reference TRBV5-4 and TRBJ1-2, is as follows: ETGVTQSPTHLIKTRGQQVTLRCSSQSGHNTVSWYQQALGQGPQFIFQYYREEENGRGNFPPRFSGLQFPNYSSELNVNALELDDSALYLCASSLARSGLTFGSGTRLTVV.

The chain is built from TRBV18 and TRBJ2-7, with D tentatively TRBD1 (6 bases). This CDR3 comprises 14 residues. Trimming took off 4 bases at V and 1 base at J, with 11 bases between the two ends. Germline CDR1 reads KGHSH; CDR2 reads LQKENI. The CDR3 reads CASSQTTGSYEQYF. In nucleotides, the CDR3 is TGTGCCAGCTCACAAACCACAGGGTCCTACGAGCAGTACTTC.

The genes are TRBV5-1 and TRBJ2-5; 7 bases align to TRBD1. J was trimmed by 2 bases and V by 3 bases; bases with no gene match: 7. CDR1 SGHRS and CDR2 YFSETQ come from the germline V gene. CDR3 size: 15 residues. The CDR3 DNA reads TGCGCCAGCAGCTCGGCCCGGGACAGACAAGAGACCCAGTACTTC. It encodes CASSSARDRQETQYF.

The CDR3 nucleotides are TGTGCCAGCAGACCTCCGGGACAGAGCTATGGCTACACCTTC. This encodes CASRPPGQSYGYTF. The chain carries TRBV28 and TRBJ1-2, with TRBD1 matching over 7 bases. Germline V gives CDR1 MDHEN, CDR2 SYDVKM. V was pared by 6 bases and J by 4 bases, with 8 bases of the junction left unmatched. This CDR3 is built from 14 residues.

This sequence joins TRBV13 and TRBJ2-7; 7 bases line up with TRBD2. Germline CDR1 PRHDT, CDR2 FYEKMQ (reference sequence). The length of the CDR3 is 17 residues. J lost 3 bases, V lost 6 bases, and 17 bases had no gene match. This CDR3 is CASSRRYGGSSHYEQYF. CDR3 DNA: TGTGCCAGCAGTCGTCGCTACGGGGGGTCGAGCCACTACGAGCAGTACTTC.

The gene calls are TRBV7-3 and TRBJ2-3, with 11 bases fitting TRBD2. This CDR3 contains 16 residues. Germline CDR1 reads SGHTA; CDR2 reads FQGTGA. The trim removed 5 bases at V and 2 bases at J, leaving 6 bases unmatched. The CDR3 sequence is CASSPTGLAVTDTQYF. CDR3 in DNA: TGTGCCAGCAGCCCAACGGGACTAGCGGTCACAGATACGCAGTATTTT.

V usage is TRBV5-1 and J usage is TRBJ2-2; a weak D match, TRBD1 (6 bases). From germline, CDR1 is SGHRS and CDR2 YFSETQ. The length of the CDR3 is 16 residues. The V and J ends lost 4 bases and 0 bases respectively, with 13 bases between them. The CDR3 loop reads CASSLNRATNTGELFF. CDR3 in DNA: TGCGCCAGCAGCCTCAACAGGGCCACGAACACCGGGGAGCTGTTTTTT. The full variable domain, completed using reference TRBV5-1 and TRBJ2-2, is KAGVTQTPRYLIKTRGQQVTLSCSPISGHRSVSWYQQTPGQGLQFLFEYFSETQRNKGNFPGRFSGRQFSNSRSEMNVSTLELGDSALYLCASSLNRATNTGELFFGEGSRLTVL.

The rearrangement uses TRBV18 and TRBJ2-1; TRBD2 matches 13 bases. CDR1 KGHSH and CDR2 LQKENI come from the germline V gene. Trimming took 5 bases from V and 7 from J; bases not matched to a gene: 8. The length of the CDR3 is 16 residues. The CDR3 here is CASSVNPGLAGNEQFF. The CDR3 nucleotides read TGTGCCAGCTCAGTAAACCCGGGACTAGCGGGGAATGAGCAGTTCTTC.

The V and J genes are TRBV9 and TRBJ1-1; 9 nucleotides match TRBD1. The CDR3 runs to 15 residues. The V gene end was trimmed by 4 bases and the J gene end by 1 base; junction bases not matched to a gene: 5. Per germline, CDR1 SGDLS and CDR2 YYNGEE. The CDR3 nucleotides are TGTGCCAGCAGCCTCGGACAGGGGAGGAACACTGAAGCTTTCTTT. Translation: CASSLGQGRNTEAFF.

The V and J genes are TRBV6-6 and TRBJ2-1; D not certain. The germline V gene encodes CDR1 MNHNY and CDR2 SVGAGI (reference sequence). Trimming pared 4 bases from V and 7 bases from J, leaving 11 bases between. The CDR3 sequence is 13 residues long. CDR3 residues: CASSSTYNNEQFF. The CDR3 DNA follows: TGTGCCAGCAGTTCGACCTATAATAATGAGCAGTTCTTC.

This chain joins TRBV6-6 and TRBJ2-7, with 7 bases lining up with TRBD2. Looked up from germline, CDR1 is MNHNY and CDR2 is SVGAGI (reference sequence). Trimming cost V 7 bases and J 2 bases; bases outside gene matches: 11. The CDR3 length is 15 residues. DNA of the CDR3: TGTGCCAGCAATCTCATACTAGCGCCAGCCTACGAGCAGTACTTC. It is translated as CASNLILAPAYEQYF.

The table lists this clone with a count of one. The V call is TRBV10-3, the J call TRBJ1-1; D is undetermined. The CDR3 length is 15 residues. V lost 3 bases and J lost 0, with 11 bases in between. CDR1 ENHRY and CDR2 SYGVKD come from the germline V gene. CDR3 sequence reads: CAISDTTDMNTEAFF. The CDR3 DNA sequence: TGTGCCATCAGTGACACGACGGATATGAACACTGAAGCTTTCTTT.

The chain has TRBV9 and TRBJ2-2, with 7 bases matching TRBD1. Germline lookup yields CDR1 SGDLS and CDR2 YYNGEE. This CDR3 has 17 residues. V dropped 0 bases and J dropped 1; count of bases not matched to a gene: 6. The CDR3 DNA follows: TGTGCCAGCAGCGTAGCTCCCGCAGGGGGGAACACCGGGGAGCTGTTTTTT. This codes for CASSVAPAGGNTGELFF.